Detailed here is one T cell receptor (beta chain). Its antigen is not known. The same CDR3 is also encoded by other DNA sequences in this sample. The entry originates in a study of cytomegalovirus exposure and HLA in healthy donors. Study conclusions and caveats: It is likely that the observed cluster of highly shared sequence variants was a sequencing artifact. The availability of immune exposure information extended only to CMV serostatus. Accurate HLA-A and HLA-B prediction from TCR beta sequences was reported for most subjects.

As for the donors, each was a healthy bone marrow donor. With 6 bases removed from V and 3 bases from J, the gap between germline ends came to 10 bases. Germline V gene sequence: CDR1 SEHNR, CDR2 FQNEAQ (reference sequence). This CDR3 is 13 amino acids long. Primers for the PCR totalled 60 Vbeta and 13 Jbeta. The data were produced by immunoSEQ multiplex PCR, yet TCRdb's version contains in-frame clones alone and is incomplete. The sample lists some 190,000 clones; 77% were seen once. The chain joins TRBV7-9 to TRBJ2-3; perhaps TRBD1 as D (6 bases). The receptor's source is a young woman in good health and CMV-seropositive. Sequences were obtained from PBMCs. The CDR3 loop is CASSLTGTDTQYF. CDR3 nucleotide sequence: TGTGCCAGCAGTTTAACAGGGACAGATACGCAGTATTTT.